The 29 T cell receptor beta chains in this list originate from one sample, sequenced in a study of cytotoxic CD8 clonotypes in ibrutinib-treated CLL. Assay used: immunoSEQ multiplex PCR; TCRdb lists only in-frame clones, some missing. The sample shows some 160,000 clones, about four fifths of them seen only once. Material: PBMCs, obtained after 12 months of ibrutinib treatment. Receptors originate from a human donor with chronic lymphocytic leukemia.

The chain joins TRBV5-1 to TRBJ2-1, with 11 bases lining up with TRBD2. Per germline, CDR1 SGHRS and CDR2 YFSETQ. Unmatched junction bases numbered 3, after V lost 4 bases and J lost 6 bases. The CDR3 spans 14 residues. The CDR3 loop reads CASSVTSGSNEQFF. The CDR3 DNA reads TGCGCCAGCAGCGTTACTAGCGGGAGCAATGAGCAGTTCTTC.

V gene TRBV7-2 combines with J gene TRBJ1-2; a possible D gene is TRBD1 (6 bases). This CDR3 comprises 15 residues. CDR1 SGHTA and CDR2 FQGNSA come from the germline V gene. The V gene lost 5 bases and the J gene lost 5 bases, with 18 bases spanning the gap. In DNA, the CDR3 is TGTGCCAGCAGCCCAAGGGGGGGCAGGGGTTATGGCTACACCTTC. Translated: CASSPRGGRGYGYTF.

This clone has just a few counts. This CDR3 is CASSRTTGTGKETQYF. CDR3 coding DNA: TGTGCCAGCAGTCGAACAACCGGGACAGGGAAAGAGACCCAGTACTTC. The V gene is TRBV27, the J gene TRBJ2-5; 9 bases agree with TRBD1. The trim removed 5 bases at V and 3 bases at J, leaving 10 bases unmatched. CDR1 is MNHEY, CDR2 SMNVEV, per germline (reference sequence). The CDR3 runs 16 residues.

V usage is TRBV28 and J usage is TRBJ1-5; D might be TRBD1 (6 bases). Germline values: CDR1 MDHEN, CDR2 SYDVKM. V lost 6 bases and J lost 0, with 12 bases in between. The CDR3 loop spans 15 amino acids. CDR3 DNA: TGTGCCAGCAGACGATACAGGGATAGCAATCAGCCCCAGCATTTT. Encoded protein: CASRRYRDSNQPQHF. The whole variable domain, remainder taken from reference TRBV28 and TRBJ1-5, is DVKVTQSSRYLVKRTGEKVFLECVQDMDHENMFWYRQDPGLGLRLIYFSYDVKMKEKGDIPEGYSVSREKKERFSLILESASTNQTSMYLCASRRYRDSNQPQHFGDGTRLSIL.

This clone has a single count. DNA for the CDR3: TGCGCCAGCAGCTTGGGGCGGGACGGAACAGATACGCAGTATTTT. Translation: CASSLGRDGTDTQYF. The rearrangement joins TRBV5-1 to TRBJ2-3, with D perhaps TRBD2 (6 bases). Per germline, CDR1 SGHRS and CDR2 YFSETQ. V was cut by 0 bases and J by 3 bases, with 11 bases left in between. The CDR3 consists of 15 residues.

J is TRBJ1-1 and V is TRBV19, with no clear D. V lost 6 bases to trimming and J lost 3 bases, with 11 bases between them. This CDR3 comprises 13 residues. Germline-derived CDR1 and CDR2 are LNHDA and SQIVND (reference sequence). The CDR3 loop is CASRQGRDTEAFF. CDR3 nucleotide sequence: TGTGCCAGTAGACAAGGACGAGACACTGAAGCTTTCTTT.

The chain carries TRBV18 and TRBJ2-4; possibly TRBD2 for D (5 bases). V was cut by 5 bases and J by 3 bases, with 17 bases left in between. The CDR3 is made up of 16 amino acids. Germline-derived CDR1 and CDR2 are KGHSH and LQKENI. Written as DNA, the CDR3 is TGTGCCAGCTCATCTATGGGAGCTCAAGGCAAAAACATTCAGTACTTC. Translated: CASSSMGAQGKNIQYF.

DNA of the CDR3: TGTGCCACAGATGCTTCCGGGACAGGCCCGAGTAACAATGAAAAACTGTTTTTT. Encoded protein: CATDASGTGPSNNEKLFF. The chain recombines TRBV7-9 with TRBJ1-4; 8 bases fit TRBD1. The CDR3 is made up of 18 amino acids. J was trimmed by 5 bases and V by 10 bases; bases with no gene match: 21. Germline V lookup: CDR1 SEHNR, CDR2 FQNEAQ (reference sequence).

The rearrangement joins TRBV28 to TRBJ1-1; 7 bases align to TRBD1. V shed 6 bases and J 8 bases; nucleotides not matched to a gene: 3. Germline CDR1 MDHEN, CDR2 SYDVKM. The CDR3 consists of 11 residues. The CDR3 spells CASRLTGEAFF. The CDR3 coding sequence is TGTGCCAGCAGGTTGACAGGGGAAGCTTTCTTT.

V and J are TRBV28 and TRBJ1-2, with 7 bases lining up with TRBD1. The ends lost 2 bases at V and 3 bases at J; junction bases unmatched: 3. This CDR3 has 14 residues. Per germline, CDR1 MDHEN and CDR2 SYDVKM. The CDR3 region is CASSLHQGDYGYTF. The CDR3 coding sequence is TGTGCCAGCAGTTTACATCAGGGGGACTATGGCTACACCTTC.

This clone was detected only a few times. The CDR3 sequence is CASSFGGWEQYF. As DNA, the CDR3 is TGTGCCAGCAGCTTTGGGGGTTGGGAGCAGTACTTC. The chain employs TRBV7-2 and TRBJ2-7; TRBD1 or TRBD2 may be the D gene (5 bases each). This CDR3 spans 12 amino acids. The germline gives CDR1 SGHTA, CDR2 FQGNSA. V was pared by 3 bases and J by 7 bases, with 10 bases between.

The chain joins TRBV2 to TRBJ1-5; D is undetermined. Germline assignment: CDR1 SNHLY and CDR2 FYNNEI. V lost 6 bases and J lost 2, with 20 bases in between. The CDR3 sequence is 17 residues long. CDR3 in amino acids: CASRAGISSRGNQPQHF. The CDR3 DNA is TGTGCCAGCAGGGCCGGCATCTCAAGTAGGGGCAATCAGCCCCAGCATTTT.

This clone was observed a handful of times. The chain joins TRBV28 to TRBJ2-7; a weak D match, TRBD2 (5 bases). CDR3 size: 14 residues. CDR1 and CDR2 (germline): MDHEN, SYDVKM. V was trimmed by 2 bases and J by 6 bases, leaving 14 bases between them. In nucleotides, the CDR3 is TGTGCCAGCAGTTTAACCCCGGGGATGGGCGAGCAGTACTTC. Translation: CASSLTPGMGEQYF.

V usage is TRBV7-2 and J usage is TRBJ2-2, with 7 bases identical to TRBD1. Trimming at V came to 2 bases and at J to 6 bases, leaving 6 bases not matched to a gene. The CDR3 has 15 residues. CDR1 is SGHTA and CDR2 is FQGNSA in the germline V gene. The CDR3 reads CASSLNRGLAGELFF. Here the CDR3 DNA reads TGTGCCAGCAGCTTAAACAGGGGATTGGCCGGGGAGCTGTTTTTT.

CDR3 sequence (DNA): TGTGCCAGCTCGCGCAAAGGCCCCGGGACGGATCCGACTTACGAGCAGTACTTC. The encoded protein is CASSRKGPGTDPTYEQYF. V and J are TRBV18 and TRBJ2-7; D assignment may be TRBD1 or TRBD2 (5 bases each). The V and J ends lost 6 bases and 4 bases respectively, with 28 bases between them. In germline, CDR1 is KGHSH, CDR2 LQKENI. This CDR3 comprises 18 residues.

About this clone: One end of the junction does not line up with germline, which may come from a read error. V is TRBV30 and J is TRBJ2-7; the D is unclear. The germline V gene encodes CDR1 GTSNPN and CDR2 SVGIG (reference sequence). This CDR3 region has 11 residues. CDR3 amino acids: CAWSVGVWFAF. CDR3 DNA sequence: TGTGCCTGGAGTGTAGGAGTGTGGTTCGCCTTC.

The chain has TRBV7-2 and TRBJ2-7, with 8 bases lining up with TRBD1. The length of the CDR3 is 15 residues. Trimming removed 1 base from V and 0 bases from J; junction bases left unmatched: 2. Germline lookup yields CDR1 SGHTA and CDR2 FQGNSA. CDR3: CASSLDGTGSYEQYF. The CDR3 coding sequence is TGTGCCAGCAGCTTAGATGGGACAGGCTCCTACGAGCAGTACTTC.

In this sample, this clone turned up once. This sequence joins TRBV30 and TRBJ1-5; D is unresolved. Trimming cost V 2 bases and J 5 bases, with 19 bases left between them. The length of the CDR3 is 16 residues. CDR1 is GTSNPN, CDR2 SVGIG, per germline (reference sequence). The CDR3 protein is CAWSQKVGVWDQPQHF. CDR3 DNA sequence: TGTGCCTGGAGTCAGAAGGTCGGGGTGTGGGATCAGCCCCAGCATTTT.

The rearrangement joins TRBV7-2 to TRBJ1-6; 9 bases agree with TRBD1. The CDR3 is 17 residues long. CDR1 and CDR2 (germline): SGHTA, FQGNSA. J was trimmed by 7 bases and V by 7 bases; bases with no gene match: 14. CDR3 loop: CASTLTGGYRQNSPLHF. For the CDR3, the DNA is TGTGCCAGCACCCTGACAGGGGGATATCGACAGAATTCACCCCTCCACTTT.

This clone was found a few times. The chain combines TRBV4-1 with TRBJ2-1; no firm D call. Per germline, CDR1 MGHRA and CDR2 YSYEKL. V lost 0 bases and J lost 3, with 12 bases in between. The CDR3 extends over 16 amino acids. CDR3 loop: CASSQELDYFYNEQFF. As DNA, the CDR3 is TGCGCCAGCAGCCAAGAGTTGGATTACTTCTACAATGAGCAGTTCTTC.

CDR3 loop: CASRSGQGLREQFF. For the CDR3, the DNA is TGTGCCAGCAGGTCGGGACAGGGCCTTCGGGAGCAGTTCTTC. The V and J genes are TRBV7-2 and TRBJ2-1; 9 nucleotides agree with TRBD1. The CDR3 spans 14 residues. V shed 6 bases and J 10 bases; nucleotides not matched to a gene: 10. CDR1 is SGHTA, CDR2 FQGNSA, per germline.

The J gene is TRBJ1-2, the V gene TRBV5-1; tentative D call: TRBD1 (5 bases). The CDR3 is 13 amino acids. Germline lookup yields CDR1 SGHRS and CDR2 YFSETQ. Trimming took 4 bases from V and 6 from J, leaving 13 bases between them. This CDR3 is CASSEGTVHGYTF. The CDR3 DNA is TGCGCCAGCAGCGAAGGGACGGTCCATGGCTACACCTTC.

This clone was detected once. The chain joins TRBV2 to TRBJ2-3; D gene ambiguous. The CDR3 contains 15 residues. Germline CDR1 is SNHLY and CDR2 is FYNNEI. Trimming pared 6 bases from V and 6 bases from J, leaving 19 bases between. The CDR3 reads CASRLGKGLSDTQYF. CDR3 sequence (DNA): TGTGCCAGCAGGCTCGGTAAGGGATTATCGGATACGCAGTATTTT.

This chain uses TRBV6-5 with TRBJ1-5, with D possibly being TRBD1 (6 bases). The germline V and J ends were trimmed by 0 bases and 4 bases, with 7 bases remaining between them. The length of the CDR3 is 14 residues. CDR1 is MNHEY and CDR2 is SVGAGI in the germline V gene. In nucleotides, the CDR3 is TGTGCCAGCAGTTACTCCGGACAGAATCAGCCCCAGCATTTT. Translating it yields CASSYSGQNQPQHF.

The chain joins TRBV28 to TRBJ1-5; 7 bases line up with TRBD1. Germline V gene data show CDR1 as MDHEN and CDR2 as SYDVKM. V dropped 7 bases and J dropped 0; count of bases not matched to a gene: 6. The CDR3 has 15 residues. CDR3 coding DNA: TGTGCCAGCACCTCGACAGGGCCTAGCAATCAGCCCCAGCATTTT. Protein sequence: CASTSTGPSNQPQHF.

A single count supports this clone. J is TRBJ2-7 and V is TRBV6-5; the D is unclear. The V and J ends lost 2 bases and 2 bases respectively, with 13 bases between them. This CDR3 is 15 amino acids long. In germline, CDR1 is MNHEY, CDR2 SVGAGI. CDR3 in amino acids: CASSYRRTETYEQYF. CDR3 nucleotides: TGTGCCAGCAGTTACCGTAGGACGGAAACCTACGAGCAGTACTTC.

This chain uses TRBV9 with TRBJ1-5; a weak D match, TRBD1 (6 bases). Germline loops: CDR1 SGDLS, CDR2 YYNGEE. The CDR3 covers 14 residues. Trimming took off 0 bases at V and 8 bases at J, with 12 bases between the two ends. The CDR3: CASSVGPGGKPQHF. The CDR3 DNA sequence: TGTGCCAGCAGCGTAGGTCCCGGGGGCAAGCCCCAGCATTTT.

This chain links TRBV19 with TRBJ1-6; D might be TRBD1 (6 bases). The CDR3 has 14 amino acids. From germline, CDR1 is LNHDA and CDR2 SQIVND (reference sequence). The ends were cut back, 2 bases at V and 11 bases at J, with 13 bases in the middle. CDR3 loop: CASSISQQGAPLHF. The CDR3 nucleotides are TGTGCCAGTAGTATAAGCCAACAGGGCGCACCCCTCCACTTT.

The DNA of the CDR3 is TGTGCCAGCTCACCGCTGCAGGGGGCTAGTGAGCAGTTCTTC. Its translation: CASSPLQGASEQFF. This rearrangement joins TRBV18 to TRBJ2-1; TRBD1 matches at 8 bases. The CDR3 spans 14 residues. The junction had 7 bases not matched to a gene; V was cut back by 3 bases and J by 9 bases. Looked up from germline, CDR1 is KGHSH and CDR2 is LQKENI.